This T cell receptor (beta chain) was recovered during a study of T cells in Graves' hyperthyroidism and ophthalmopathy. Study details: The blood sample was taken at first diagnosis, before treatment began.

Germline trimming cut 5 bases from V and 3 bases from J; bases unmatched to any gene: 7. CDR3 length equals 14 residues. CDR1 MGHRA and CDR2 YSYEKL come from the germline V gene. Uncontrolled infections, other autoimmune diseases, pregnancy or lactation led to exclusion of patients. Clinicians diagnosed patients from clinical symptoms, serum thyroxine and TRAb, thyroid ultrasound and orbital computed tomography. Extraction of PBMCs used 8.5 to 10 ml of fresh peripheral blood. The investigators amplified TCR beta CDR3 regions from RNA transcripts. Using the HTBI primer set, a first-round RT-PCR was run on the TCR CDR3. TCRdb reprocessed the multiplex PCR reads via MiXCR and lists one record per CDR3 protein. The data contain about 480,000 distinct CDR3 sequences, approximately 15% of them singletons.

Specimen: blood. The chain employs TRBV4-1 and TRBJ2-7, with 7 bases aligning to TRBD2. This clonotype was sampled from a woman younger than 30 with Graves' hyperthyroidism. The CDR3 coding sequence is TGCGCCAGCAGCTACCTCCGGGACTACTACGAGCAGTACTTC. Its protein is CASSYLRDYYEQYF.